This is a list of T cell receptor beta chains from one sample in a study of blood T cell repertoires in COVID-19. Sequenced by immunoSEQ multiplex PCR; TCRdb stores in-frame clones only, minus some. Found here are about 380,000 clones, around 89% of them singletons; the top ten hold around 6.3%. The material sequenced was peripheral blood. The source is a man between 18 and 29 years old with active or convalescent COVID-19. Both conserved end residues are part of each CDR3. The D gene is left open where the match is weak. Where a row states a size, it is once, few, many or the class of an expanded clone; other rows omit it.

>TRBD2|NA|TRBJ2-5|TRBV19
CASSRPSSGRTKWKETQYF
TGTGCCAGTAGCCGCCCGAGTAGCGGGAGAACCAAGTGGAAAGAGACCCAGTACTTC
>TRBD2|NA|TRBJ2-7|TRBV10-3
CAISRAAGETYEQYF
TGTGCCATCAGTAGGGCGGCGGGAGAGACCTACGAGCAGTACTTC
>TRBD1|NA|TRBJ1-5|TRBV28
CASRVGSRGSDQPQHF
TGTGCCAGCAGGGTTGGGAGCAGGGGGTCGGATCAGCCCCAGCATTTT
>TRBD1|few|TRBJ1-1|TRBV4-3
CASSRDRGNTEAFF
TGCGCCAGCAGCCGGGACAGGGGTAACACTGAAGCTTTCTTT
>TRBD1|NA|TRBJ1-2|TRBV7-2
CASSRDSSSYGYTF
TGTGCCAGCAGCCGGGACAGTTCCTCCTATGGCTACACCTTC
>TRBD1|few|TRBJ1-6|TRBV28
CAPIRGSISPLHF
TGTGCCCCAATCAGGGGGTCAATTTCACCCCTCCACTTT
>TRBD1|NA|TRBJ1-2|TRBV18
CASSPRGQGYGYTF
TGTGCCAGCTCACCGAGGGGACAGGGGTATGGCTACACCTTC
>TRBD2|NA|TRBJ2-5|TRBV5-4
CASSLLAGGGETQYF
TGTGCCAGCAGCTTGCTAGCGGGAGGGGGCGAGACCCAGTACTTC
>NA|NA|TRBJ1-1|TRBV5-1
CASSATRNTEAFF
TGCGCCAGCAGCGCAACTAGGAACACTGAAGCTTTCTTT
>NA|once|TRBJ2-7|TRBV28
CASGLRVPSYEQYF
TGTGCCAGCGGATTACGGGTCCCCTCCTACGAGCAGTACTTC
>NA|NA|TRBJ2-1|TRBV29-1
CSVERDGSPYNEQFF
TGCAGCGTTGAGCGGGACGGCAGCCCCTACAATGAGCAGTTCTTC
>NA|NA|TRBJ1-2|TRBV4-3
CASSQDPGEEGGYTF
TGCGCCAGCAGCCAAGACCCAGGGGAAGAGGGTGGCTACACCTTC
>NA|NA|TRBJ2-7|TRBV11-2
CASTKEEGPYYEQYF
TGTGCCAGCACCAAAGAGGAGGGGCCATACTACGAGCAGTACTTC
>NA|NA|TRBJ2-3|TRBV4-3
CASSQGPGNTDTQYF
TGCGCCAGCAGCCAAGGCCCCGGGAACACAGATACGCAGTATTTT
>TRBD1|NA|TRBJ2-2|TRBV7-8
CASREGPGQGGGELFF
TGTGCCAGCAGGGAGGGCCCGGGACAGGGTGGCGGGGAGCTGTTTTTT
>TRBD1|NA|TRBJ2-5|TRBV29-1
CRVRDRVSETQYF
TGCAGAGTCCGGGACAGAGTTTCGGAGACCCAGTACTTC
>NA|NA|TRBJ1-3|TRBV19
CASSATGNTIYF
TGTGCCAGTAGTGCGACAGGAAACACCATATATTTT
>NA|once|TRBJ1-5|TRBV7-9
CASSSADSSNQPQHF
TGTGCCAGCAGTTCGGCTGACAGCAGCAATCAGCCCCAGCATTTT
>NA|NA|TRBJ2-7|TRBV27
CASSTADRSSYEQYF
TGTGCCAGCAGTACAGCGGATCGGTCCTCCTACGAGCAGTACTTC
>TRBD2|NA|TRBJ2-1|TRBV29-1
CSVAGGGKLDEQFF
TGCAGCGTTGCTGGGGGGGGAAAATTGGATGAGCAGTTCTTC
>NA|NA|TRBJ2-7|TRBV28
CASSPRDEQYF
TGTGCCAGCAGCCCCCGGGACGAGCAGTACTTC
>NA|NA|TRBJ1-2|TRBV19
CASSIQGILYGYTF
TGTGCCAGTAGTATCCAGGGGATCCTTTATGGCTACACCTTC
>NA|NA|TRBJ2-1|TRBV4-3
CASSRHVVANEQFF
TGCGCCAGCAGCCGTCACGTCGTGGCCAATGAGCAGTTCTTC
>NA|once|TRBJ1-1|TRBV5-5
CASSLGAQGKITEAFF
TGTGCCAGCAGCTTGGGAGCCCAGGGAAAGATTACTGAAGCTTTCTTT
>NA|NA|TRBJ2-7|TRBV11-2
CASSLGGPPYEQYF
TGTGCCAGCAGCTTAGGTGGCCCCCCCTACGAGCAGTACTTC
>TRBD1|NA|TRBJ1-6|TRBV28
CASSAGQGNASPLHF
TGTGCCAGCAGTGCAGGACAGGGAAACGCTTCACCCCTCCACTTT
>NA|NA|TRBJ1-6|TRBV11-2
CASSLAEASSYNSPLHF
TGTGCCAGCAGCTTAGCGGAGGCTAGCTCCTATAATTCACCCCTCCACTTT
>NA|NA|TRBJ2-3|TRBV7-3
CASSLNLAAYPSSTDTQYF
TGTGCCAGCAGCTTAAACCTAGCTGCCTACCCGAGTAGCACAGATACGCAGTATTTT
>NA|NA|TRBJ2-7|TRBV7-8
CASMETIGRYEQYF
TGTGCCAGCATGGAGACCATTGGCCGATACGAGCAGTACTTC
>NA|NA|TRBJ1-1|TRBV7-2
CASSRGGSGQRDTEAFF
TGTGCCAGCAGCCGGGGCGGTTCAGGACAGCGAGACACTGAAGCTTTCTTT
>TRBD1|NA|TRBJ2-3|TRBV24-1
CATSIKTGGTDTQYF
TGTGCCACCAGTATAAAGACAGGGGGCACAGATACGCAGTATTTT
>TRBD2|NA|TRBJ2-3|TRBV9
CASSSASGTNTQYF
TGTGCCAGCAGCTCGGCTAGCGGAACAAATACGCAGTATTTT
>TRBD1|once|TRBJ1-5|TRBV28
CASSQGGPNQPQHF
TGTGCCAGCAGTCAGGGGGGCCCCAATCAGCCCCAGCATTTT
>NA|NA|TRBJ1-3|TRBV7-2
CASSPGQGNTIYF
TGTGCCAGCAGCCCAGGACAGGGAAACACCATATATTTT
>NA|NA|TRBJ2-1|TRBV11-3
CASSFTGAYNEQFF
TGTGCCAGCAGCTTCACGGGGGCCTACAATGAGCAGTTCTTC
>NA|NA|TRBJ1-2|TRBV20-1
CSALGYTF
TGCAGTGCCCTTGGCTACACCTTC
>NA|NA|TRBJ1-2|TRBV5-1
CASSSYRDLWGYTF
TGCGCCAGCAGCTCATACCGGGACTTATGGGGCTACACCTTC
>TRBD2|NA|TRBJ2-3|TRBV5-4
CASSLGTSGRATSTDTQYF
TGTGCCAGCAGCTTGGGGACTAGCGGGAGGGCCACTAGCACAGATACGCAGTATTTT
>NA|NA|TRBJ1-6|TRBV19
CASSSPDDSAYNSPLHF
TGTGCCAGTAGCAGTCCAGACGACAGCGCCTATAATTCACCCCTCCACTTT
>TRBD1|NA|TRBJ1-1|TRBV19
CASSFPTGGTEAFF
TGTGCCAGTAGTTTCCCAACAGGGGGAACTGAAGCTTTCTTT
>NA|NA|TRBJ1-2|TRBV15
CATSIDFRGYTF
TGTGCCACCAGTATAGATTTTCGGGGCTACACCTTC
>NA|NA|TRBJ1-2|TRBV5-6
CASSLNRVLYGYTF
TGTGCCAGCAGCTTGAACAGGGTCCTCTATGGCTACACCTTC
>TRBD2|once|TRBJ2-7|TRBV27
CASSSPAGGAHYEQYF
TGTGCCAGCAGTTCCCCAGCGGGAGGGGCCCACTACGAGCAGTACTTC
>TRBD2|NA|TRBJ2-7|TRBV28
CASSFSGPGGNYEQYF
TGTGCCAGCAGTTTTTCAGGTCCGGGGGGAAACTACGAGCAGTACTTC
>TRBD2|NA|TRBJ2-3|TRBV6-2/TRBV6-3
CASSSSGGGADTQYF
TGTGCCAGCAGCTCTAGCGGGGGTGGGGCAGATACGCAGTATTTT
>NA|NA|TRBJ2-5|TRBV2
CASSVSGVQETQYF
TGTGCCAGCAGTGTTTCGGGGGTACAAGAGACCCAGTACTTC
>NA|NA|TRBJ2-7|TRBV25-1
CASSLMSGYEQYF
TGTGCCAGCAGTTTGATGTCAGGGTACGAGCAGTACTTC
>NA|once|TRBJ2-1|TRBV7-2
CASSLATPYNEQFF
TGTGCCAGCAGCTTAGCTACACCTTACAATGAGCAGTTCTTC
>NA|NA|TRBJ2-7|TRBV18
CASSPTAYEQYF
TGTGCCAGCTCACCTACAGCCTACGAGCAGTACTTC
>TRBD1|NA|TRBJ1-4|TRBV2
CASRPNRGTNEKLFF
TGTGCCAGCAGGCCAAACAGGGGAACTAATGAAAAACTGTTTTTT
>NA|NA|TRBJ2-2|TRBV6-1
CASSEARELFF
TGTGCCAGCAGTGAAGCTAGGGAGCTGTTTTTT
>NA|NA|TRBJ1-5|TRBV5-5
CASSVVRDILNQPQHF
TGTGCCAGCAGCGTTGTCCGGGACATCCTAAATCAGCCCCAGCATTTT
>TRBD1|NA|TRBJ1-3|TRBV7-9
CASSTGQGNTIYF
TGTGCCAGCAGCACGGGACAGGGAAACACCATATATTTT
>TRBD1|NA|TRBJ2-2|TRBV6-5
CASRLGTGNTGELFF
TGTGCCAGCAGATTAGGGACAGGGAACACCGGGGAGCTGTTTTTT
>TRBD1|few|TRBJ2-2|TRBV9
CASSVGQGLPGELFF
TGTGCCAGCAGCGTAGGACAGGGATTGCCCGGGGAGCTGTTTTTT
>TRBD1|NA|TRBJ2-5|TRBV10-3
CAITRAGTGVKEVQETQYF
TGTGCCATCACCCGAGCCGGGACAGGGGTCAAGGAGGTACAAGAGACCCAGTACTTC
>NA|once|TRBJ2-7|TRBV29-1
CSAGPSGDYEQYF
TGCAGCGCCGGTCCCTCAGGGGACTACGAGCAGTACTTC
>TRBD1|once|TRBJ1-2|TRBV16
CASSQGTAENYGYTF
TGTGCCAGCAGCCAAGGGACAGCCGAGAACTATGGCTACACCTTC
>NA|NA|TRBJ1-1|TRBV7-8
CASSFWGTDTEAFF
TGTGCCAGCAGCTTCTGGGGCACGGATACTGAAGCTTTCTTT